Listed below are T cell receptor beta chains from one sample, sequenced in a study of blood T cell repertoires in COVID-19. TCRdb's copy holds only in-frame clones and misses some; the assay was immunoSEQ multiplex PCR. Of 180,000 or so clones listed, around 80% are singletons. Sequencing input: PBMCs or T cells enriched from blood (not recorded which). The source of these receptors is a woman aged 45-59 years in a cohort exposed to, infected with or recovered from COVID-19 (not recorded which). Each CDR3 is given with its conserved first and last residue.

V,CDR3
TRBV19,CASRQQGKNQPQHF
TRBV5-6,CASSRMGQGHFGSGELFF
TRBV3-1/TRBV3-2,CASSQGDRNTEAFF
TRBV9,CASSVEELAAIYEQYF
TRBV3-1/TRBV3-2,CASSPGSYEQYF
TRBV29-1,CSVSQSSRAFF
TRBV29-1,CSGNRVGTEAFF
TRBV27,CASSPARTSGRELFF
TRBV9,CASSVVGRDTGELFF
TRBV11-1,CASSNGQVYEQYF
TRBV12-3/TRBV12-4,CASSFVGGEQYF
TRBV3-1/TRBV3-2,CASSQGMGNRIYGYTF
TRBV28,CASSLPAGIGDQPQHF
TRBV9,CASSVATEGDAFF
TRBV7-9,CASPGGASTDTQYF
TRBV24-1,CATSDSFLAGGVSYEQYF
TRBV2,CASSPRGEIANEQFF
TRBV5-1,CASSLGPTSGTDTQYF
TRBV27,CASSPYRNQPQHF
TRBV5-1,CASSLMGQGSDGYTF
TRBV5-1,CASSSGSLGLGETQYF
TRBV30,CACNRGRGSSNQPQHF
TRBV7-2,CASSPTSGTDTQYF
TRBV2,CASSNSQGTQETQYF
TRBV5-6,CASSWGGGLNQPQHF
TRBV6-6,CASTRSRLASGAYEQYF
TRBV18,CASSPGTSGMYEQYF
TRBV6-1,CASSERGGKINNEQFF